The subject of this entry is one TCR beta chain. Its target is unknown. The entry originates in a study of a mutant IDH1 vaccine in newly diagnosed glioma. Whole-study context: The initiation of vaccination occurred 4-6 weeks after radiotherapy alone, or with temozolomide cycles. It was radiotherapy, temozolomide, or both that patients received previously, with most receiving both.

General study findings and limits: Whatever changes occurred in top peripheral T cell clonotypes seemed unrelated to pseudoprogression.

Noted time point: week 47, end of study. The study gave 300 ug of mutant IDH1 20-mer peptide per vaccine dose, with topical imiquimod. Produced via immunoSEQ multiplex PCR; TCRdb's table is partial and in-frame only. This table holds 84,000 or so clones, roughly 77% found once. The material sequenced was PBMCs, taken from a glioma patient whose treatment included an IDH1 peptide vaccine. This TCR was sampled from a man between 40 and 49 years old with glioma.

The CDR3 nucleotides are TGTGCCAGCAGCCGAAAAACAGGGGCAACTAATGAAAAACTGTTTTTT. Translating gives CASSRKTGATNEKLFF. V gene TRBV4-2 combines with J gene TRBJ1-4; 7 bases align to TRBD1. Per germline, CDR1 LGHNA and CDR2 YNFKEQ. The CDR3 contains 16 residues. Trimming took 4 bases from V and 0 from J; bases not matched to a gene: 5.